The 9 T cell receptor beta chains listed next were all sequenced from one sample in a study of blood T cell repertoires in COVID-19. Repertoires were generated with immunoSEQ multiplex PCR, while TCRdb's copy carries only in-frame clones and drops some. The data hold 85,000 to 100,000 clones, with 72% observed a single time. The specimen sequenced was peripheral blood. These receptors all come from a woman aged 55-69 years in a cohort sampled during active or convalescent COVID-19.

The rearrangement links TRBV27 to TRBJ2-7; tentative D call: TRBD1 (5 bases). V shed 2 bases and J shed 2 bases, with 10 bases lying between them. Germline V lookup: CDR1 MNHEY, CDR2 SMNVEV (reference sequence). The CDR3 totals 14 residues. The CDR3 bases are TGTGCCAGCAGTTTAAGGGGTTCAGCCTACGAGCAGTACTTC. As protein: CASSLRGSAYEQYF.

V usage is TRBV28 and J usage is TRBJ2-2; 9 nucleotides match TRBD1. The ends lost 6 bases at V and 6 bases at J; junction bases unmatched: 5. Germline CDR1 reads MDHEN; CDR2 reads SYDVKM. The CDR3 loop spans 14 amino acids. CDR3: CASRGQGFAGELFF. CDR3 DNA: TGTGCCAGCAGGGGACAGGGCTTTGCCGGGGAGCTGTTTTTT.

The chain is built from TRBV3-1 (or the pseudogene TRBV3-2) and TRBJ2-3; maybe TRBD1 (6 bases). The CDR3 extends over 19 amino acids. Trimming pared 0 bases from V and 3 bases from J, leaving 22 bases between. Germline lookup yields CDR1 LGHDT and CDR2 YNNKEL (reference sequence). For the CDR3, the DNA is TGTGCCAGCAGCCAAGATGGCCCATGGCAGGGGATAGGAACAGATACGCAGTATTTT. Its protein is CASSQDGPWQGIGTDTQYF.

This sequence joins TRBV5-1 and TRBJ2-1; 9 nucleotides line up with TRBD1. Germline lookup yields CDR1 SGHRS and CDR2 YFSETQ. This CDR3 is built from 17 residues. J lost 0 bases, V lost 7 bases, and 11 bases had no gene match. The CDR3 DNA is TGCGCCAGCCGGGACAGGGCAGACCCAAGCTCCTACAATGAGCAGTTCTTC. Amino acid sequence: CASRDRADPSSYNEQFF.

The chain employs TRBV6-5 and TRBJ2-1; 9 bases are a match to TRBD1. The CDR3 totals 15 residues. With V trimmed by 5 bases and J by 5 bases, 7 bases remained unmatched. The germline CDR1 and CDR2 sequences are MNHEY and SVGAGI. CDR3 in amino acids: CASSPRDRVHNEQFF. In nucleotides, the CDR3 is TGTGCCAGCAGTCCCCGGGACAGGGTCCACAATGAGCAGTTCTTC.

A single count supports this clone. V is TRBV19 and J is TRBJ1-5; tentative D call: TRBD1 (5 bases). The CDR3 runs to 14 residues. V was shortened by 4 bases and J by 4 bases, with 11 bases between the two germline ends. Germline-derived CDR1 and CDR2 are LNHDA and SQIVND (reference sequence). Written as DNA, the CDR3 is TGTGCCAGTAGTAAGGGGCAGGGTAATCAGCCCCAGCATTTT. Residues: CASSKGQGNQPQHF.

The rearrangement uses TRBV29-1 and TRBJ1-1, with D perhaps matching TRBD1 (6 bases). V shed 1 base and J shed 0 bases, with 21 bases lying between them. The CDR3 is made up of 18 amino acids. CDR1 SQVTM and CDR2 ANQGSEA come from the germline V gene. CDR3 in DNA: TGCAGCGTTGAAGGGTTCGGGCAGGGGAAGGAGGTGAACACTGAAGCTTTCTTT. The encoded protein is CSVEGFGQGKEVNTEAFF.

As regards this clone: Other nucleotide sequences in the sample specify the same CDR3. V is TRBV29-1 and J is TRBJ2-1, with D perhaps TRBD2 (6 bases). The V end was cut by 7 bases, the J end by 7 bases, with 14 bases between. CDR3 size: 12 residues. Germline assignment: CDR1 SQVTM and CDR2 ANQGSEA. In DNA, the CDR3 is TGCAGCGGGGGTCAGGGAGGAAATGAGCAGTTCTTC. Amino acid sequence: CSGGQGGNEQFF.

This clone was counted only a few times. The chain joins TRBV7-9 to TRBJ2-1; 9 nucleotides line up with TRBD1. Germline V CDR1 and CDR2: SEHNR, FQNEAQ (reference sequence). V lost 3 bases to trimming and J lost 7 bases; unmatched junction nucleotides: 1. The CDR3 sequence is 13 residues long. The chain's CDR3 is CASSFGQGNEQFF. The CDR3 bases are TGTGCCAGCAGCTTCGGACAGGGGAATGAGCAGTTCTTC.